The source of this T cell receptor (beta chain) is a study of cytomegalovirus exposure and HLA in healthy donors. Study-wide results and caveats: Diagnosis of cytomegalovirus status made by the classifier reportedly showed high specificity and sensitivity. Sequencing had likely introduced a cluster of highly shared sequence variants as an artifact. Rare sequences made up most TCRs, while some public TCRs were found in many donors.

PCR employed 60 Vbeta and 13 Jbeta primers. Assay: immunoSEQ multiplex PCR; the TCRdb copy retains only in-frame clones and omits some. The repertoire consists of 120,000 or so clones, with roughly four fifths occurring once and the leading ten covering about 1.8%. CDR3 length: 16 amino acids. CDR1 and CDR2 from the germline V gene are SGHAT and FQNNGV. V lost 1 base and J lost 8; bases outside the gene matches: 12. Concerning this clone itself: What it binds is unknown.

Sequencing was done on a sample of PBMCs. The source is a young man in good health and CMV-seronegative. V and J are TRBV11-2 and TRBJ1-1, with 8 bases identical to TRBD1. The CDR3 DNA follows: TGTGCCAGCAGCTTAGGGACAGGGTTGGTCATGGGGGAAGCTTTCTTT. Protein: CASSLGTGLVMGEAFF. Based on the CDR3 plus reference TRBV11-2 and TRBJ1-1, the full variable domain is EAGVAQSPRYKIIEKRQSVAFWCNPISGHATLYWYQQILGQGPKLLIQFQNNGVVDDSQLPKDRFSAERLKGVDSTLKIQPAKLEDSAVYLCASSLGTGLVMGEAFFGQGTRLTVV.